This TCR delta chain is drawn from a study of gamma-delta T cells after stem cell transplantation. In its sample, this clone was seen once. TCRdb reprocessed the RT-PCR reads through CATT. This table has 15,000 to 17,000 delta-chain clones, about 8.6% appearing once. The CDR3 has 18 residues. Deletions cut 1 base from V and 0 bases from J, with 20 bases between. Germline V CDR1 and CDR2: GEAIGNYY, EKD. Sequencing was performed on gamma-delta T cells. The source is a human donor. It is not recorded whose cells these are; they may come from a transplant donor. This chain joins TRDV2 and TRDJ1, with D possibly matching TRDD3 (5 bases). The CDR3 DNA reads as TGTGCCTGTGACACTCTGCGTGTCTGGGTGATCTACACCGATAAACTCATCTTT. Amino acid sequence: CACDTLRVWVIYTDKLIF.